One and the same sample provided the 32 T cell receptor beta chains below, sequenced in a study of T-cell reconstitution after alpha-beta-depleted transplantation in children. It was with unique molecular identifiers that the TCRbeta library was prepared. TCRdb processed the PCR reads anew with MiXCR; each CDR3 protein has one entry. This sample has over 450,000 distinct CDR3 sequences; 10% occur once, and the top ten carry just over 2%. The sequencing here drew on PBMCs, taken before TCRalphabeta/CD19-depleted stem cell transplant. These receptors all come from a child aged 2-15 years with inherited bone marrow failure, due to receive a stem cell transplant.

About this clonotype itself: A much larger clone differs by one base, so this may be a read error. The V and J genes are TRBV27 and TRBJ2-6; D perhaps matches TRBD1 (6 bases). CDR1 is MNHEY and CDR2 is SMNVEV in the germline V gene (reference sequence). This CDR3 has 17 residues. The CDR3 coding sequence is TGTACCAGCACTCAGGACAGACCATACTCTGGGGCCAACGTCCTGACTTTC. Its protein product is CTSTQDRPYSGANVLTF.

This clonotype appeared a few times. V and J are TRBV19 and TRBJ2-1; D possibly matches TRBD1 or TRBD2 (5 bases each). CDR3 length equals 16 residues. The germline gives CDR1 LNHDA, CDR2 SQIVND (reference sequence). V was trimmed by 3 bases and J by 3 bases, leaving 15 bases between them. CDR3 DNA: TGTGCCAGTAGTATGGGGCTAGCTGACGTCTACAATGAGCAGTTCTTC. Translating it yields CASSMGLADVYNEQFF. The whole variable domain, remainder taken from reference TRBV19 and TRBJ2-1, is DGGITQSPKYLFRKEGQNVTLSCEQNLNHDAMYWYRQDPGQGLRLIYYSQIVNDFQKGDIAEGYSVSREKKESFPLTVTSAQKNPTAFYLCASSMGLADVYNEQFFGPGTRLTVL.

In this sample, this clonotype turned up many times. The chain is built from TRBV25-1 and TRBJ2-7, with no clear D. V lost 7 bases, J lost 4 bases, and 20 bases lay in between. The CDR3 is 15 residues long. CDR1 and CDR2 (germline): MGHDK, SYGVNS. CDR3 sequence (DNA): TGTGCCAGCACTCCCCGGGTAGGGTTCGGTTACGAGCAGTACTTC. This sequence encodes CASTPRVGFGYEQYF.

This clonotype has more than one count but fewer than ten. The chain employs TRBV27 and TRBJ1-2, with TRBD1 as a possible D gene (5 bases). V gave up 5 bases and J gave up 0 bases, with 13 bases separating them. This CDR3 comprises 15 residues. CDR1 is MNHEY, CDR2 SMNVEV, per germline (reference sequence). CDR3 in amino acids: CASSPGGAPNYGYTF. The CDR3 coding sequence is TGTGCCAGCAGTCCCGGTGGGGCACCTAACTATGGCTACACCTTC.

This clonotype was observed a few times. The chain employs TRBV10-3 and TRBJ1-1; no firm D call. Germline CDR1 reads ENHRY; CDR2 reads SYGVKD. V lost 2 bases and J lost 7, with 11 bases in between. The CDR3 is 13 amino acids. CDR3 sequence (DNA): TGTGCCATCAGTGAGGAGGCAGTGGGTGAAGCTTTCTTT. Encoded protein: CAISEEAVGEAFF.

The J gene is TRBJ2-7, the V gene TRBV20-1; D is undetermined. Germline CDR1 reads DFQATT; CDR2 reads SNEGSKA (reference sequence). The V gene lost 1 base and the J gene lost 5 bases, with 9 bases spanning the gap. CDR3 length: 12 residues. The CDR3 here is CSARGLDHEQYF. In DNA form, the CDR3 reads TGCAGTGCTAGAGGGCTAGACCACGAGCAGTACTTC.

The sample holds many counts of this clonotype. Here the CDR3 reads CASSLVGGAGVYEQYF. In nucleotides, the CDR3 is TGTGCCAGCAGCTTAGTAGGTGGGGCAGGCGTATACGAGCAGTACTTC. This sequence joins TRBV11-3 and TRBJ2-7; possible D gene TRBD1, 5 bases. The V and J ends lost 1 base and 4 bases respectively, with 17 bases between them. This CDR3 comprises 16 residues. CDR1 and CDR2 (germline): SGHNT, YENEEA.

This clonotype has just a few counts. The V and J genes are TRBV6-5 and TRBJ1-1, with D perhaps TRBD1 (5 bases). The CDR3 has 15 amino acids. Trimming left V 2 bases short and J 0 bases short, with 10 bases between. Per germline, CDR1 MNHEY and CDR2 SVGAGI. In DNA form, the CDR3 reads TGTGCCAGCAGTTACCCCCGGGGCTTGAACACTGAAGCTTTCTTT. Its protein is CASSYPRGLNTEAFF.

The sample holds many counts of this clonotype. J is TRBJ2-5 and V is TRBV29-1, with a tentative D call TRBD2 (5 bases). Germline V lookup: CDR1 SQVTM, CDR2 ANQGSEA. Trimming left V 0 bases short and J 3 bases short, with 8 bases between. This CDR3 comprises 13 residues. The CDR3 DNA reads TGCAGCGTTGAAGATGCGGGTGAAGAGACCCAGTACTTC. This gives the protein CSVEDAGEETQYF.

Details on this clonotype: A much more abundant neighbour one base away suggests this may be a read error. This chain links TRBV4-3 with TRBJ2-2; perhaps TRBD1 as D (6 bases). This CDR3 is 14 amino acids long. Germline V gene data show CDR1 as LGHNA and CDR2 as YSLEER. The CDR3 DNA reads TGCGCCAGCAGCCGAGGACAGTACACCGGGGAGCCGTTTTTT. As protein: CASSRGQYTGEPFF.

This chain connects TRBV3-1 to TRBJ2-1; D gene unclear. The CDR3 extends over 14 amino acids. Germline lookup yields CDR1 LGHDT and CDR2 YNNKEL (reference sequence). Trimming removed 0 bases from V and 1 base from J, with 4 bases in between. CDR3 amino acids: CASSQDQSYNEQFF. CDR3 in DNA: TGTGCCAGCAGCCAAGATCAATCCTACAATGAGCAGTTCTTC.

This clonotype showed up many times. This sequence joins TRBV7-9 and TRBJ2-7, with 9 bases fitting TRBD2. Per the germline V gene, CDR1 is SEHNR and CDR2 is FQNEAQ (reference sequence). CDR3 size: 15 residues. Germline trimming cut 0 bases from V and 7 bases from J; bases unmatched to any gene: 7. The CDR3 sequence: CASSLAASGTLEQYF. The CDR3 DNA reads TGTGCCAGCAGCTTAGCGGCTAGCGGGACTCTTGAGCAGTACTTC.

This clonotype was seen many times. The chain recombines TRBV9 with TRBJ2-7; perhaps D is TRBD1 or TRBD2 (7 bases each). V gave up 3 bases and J gave up 0 bases, with 22 bases separating them. This CDR3 contains 18 residues. Germline CDR1 SGDLS, CDR2 YYNGEE. DNA for the CDR3: TGTGCCAGCAGCGCTACTAGCGCAACAGGGGCCGCCTCCTACGAGCAGTACTTC. Its translation is CASSATSATGAASYEQYF.

Ten or more counts support this clonotype. The V and J genes are TRBV6-1 and TRBJ2-1, with TRBD2 matching 12 bases. Germline trimming cut 7 bases from V and 7 bases from J; bases unmatched to any gene: 8. CDR1 is MNHNS, CDR2 SASEGT, per germline. The CDR3 runs to 15 residues. CDR3 amino acids: CASTRLAGGLNEQFF. DNA of the CDR3: TGTGCCAGCACCCGGCTAGCGGGAGGGCTTAATGAGCAGTTCTTC.

This clonotype has only a few counts. The J gene is TRBJ2-7, the V gene TRBV5-4; possibly TRBD2 for D (6 bases). The CDR3 sequence is 13 residues long. The V gene lost 3 bases and the J gene lost 5 bases, with 12 bases spanning the gap. Germline values: CDR1 SGHNT, CDR2 YYREEE (reference sequence). CDR3 residues: CASSSGVSDEQYF. As DNA, the CDR3 is TGTGCCAGCAGCTCGGGAGTATCAGACGAGCAGTACTTC.

This clonotype was picked up many times. This rearrangement joins TRBV29-1 to TRBJ2-3; 8 nucleotides agree with TRBD1. Germline CDR1 is SQVTM and CDR2 is ANQGSEA. The length of the CDR3 is 14 residues. J lost 2 bases, V lost 6 bases, and 7 bases had no gene match. This CDR3 reads CSVPDRVNTDTQYF. CDR3 in DNA: TGCAGCGTCCCGGACAGGGTGAACACAGATACGCAGTATTTT.

As to this clonotype: A much larger clone differs from this one at a single base, so this may be a read error. The chain recombines TRBV27 with TRBJ2-1, with D perhaps matching TRBD2 (5 bases). Germline CDR1 is MNHEY and CDR2 is SMNVEV (reference sequence). The CDR3 runs to 15 residues. This chain's CDR3 is CASTLGGGSHNEQFF. In DNA, the CDR3 is TGTGCCAGCACCCTGGGCGGAGGCTCCCACAATGAGCAGTTCTTC.

This clonotype occurred many times. The chain combines TRBV3-1 with TRBJ2-7, with 9 bases aligning to TRBD1. The germline CDR1 and CDR2 sequences are LGHDT and YNNKEL (reference sequence). V gave up 6 bases and J gave up 4 bases; unmatched junction bases: 1. The CDR3 consists of 12 residues. As DNA, the CDR3 is TGTGCCAGCAGAGGGACAGGGTACGAGCAGTACTTC. Residues: CASRGTGYEQYF.

The sample holds many counts of this clonotype. V is TRBV10-3 and J is TRBJ2-3; no definite D call. CDR3 size: 12 residues. Deletions cut 8 bases from V and 2 bases from J, with 8 bases between. Germline CDR1 ENHRY, CDR2 SYGVKD. The chain's CDR3 is CAIGYNTDTQYF. CDR3 nucleotide sequence: TGTGCCATCGGCTACAACACAGATACGCAGTATTTT.

This clonotype was seen at least ten times. The J gene is TRBJ2-3, the V gene TRBV28; D may match TRBD1 or TRBD2 (5 bases each). The CDR3 is 15 amino acids. V gave up 2 bases and J gave up 0 bases, with 9 bases separating them. CDR1 and CDR2 from the germline V gene are MDHEN and SYDVKM. The CDR3 nucleotides read TGTGCCAGCAGTTTAGTCGGGGCTAGCACAGATACGCAGTATTTT. It encodes CASSLVGASTDTQYF.

This chain uses TRBV24-1 with TRBJ1-2, with 7 bases matching TRBD1. Germline V gene sequence: CDR1 KGHDR, CDR2 SFDVKD. There are 14 residues in the CDR3. Trimming removed 4 bases from V and 7 bases from J; junction bases left unmatched: 8. The CDR3 sequence: CATSEGGRGGGYTF. The DNA for the CDR3 is TGTGCCACCAGTGAAGGGGGCAGGGGAGGTGGCTACACCTTC.

Many counts were recorded for this clonotype. The chain joins TRBV10-3 to TRBJ2-2; D unresolved. This CDR3 spans 14 amino acids. With 6 bases removed from V and 1 base from J, the gap between germline ends came to 9 bases. CDR1 ENHRY and CDR2 SYGVKD come from the germline V gene. CDR3 nucleotide sequence: TGTGCCATCAGCCGGACGGTGAACACCGGGGAGCTGTTTTTT. The encoded protein is CAISRTVNTGELFF.

This clonotype was found a few times. The chain carries TRBV20-1 and TRBJ2-7; TRBD1 matches 10 bases. This CDR3 contains 15 residues. Germline lookup yields CDR1 DFQATT and CDR2 SNEGSKA (reference sequence). The V and J ends lost 3 bases and 3 bases, in that order; junction bases with no gene match: 8. Here the CDR3 reads CSASYRDRGLYEQYF. CDR3 DNA sequence: TGCAGTGCTAGCTACCGGGACAGGGGCCTCTACGAGCAGTACTTC.

This clonotype has ten or more counts. J is TRBJ2-3 and V is TRBV10-3, with TRBD1 matching 7 bases. Germline assignment: CDR1 ENHRY and CDR2 SYGVKD. Trimming cost V 3 bases and J 0 bases; bases outside gene matches: 3. The CDR3 covers 15 residues. This chain's CDR3 is CAISEGQASTDTQYF. The CDR3 DNA reads TGTGCCATCAGTGAAGGACAGGCTAGCACAGATACGCAGTATTTT.

This clonotype came up a few times. This chain connects TRBV29-1 to TRBJ2-1; the D gene is possibly TRBD2 (6 bases). There are 9 residues in the CDR3. V was shortened by 8 bases and J by 9 bases, with 8 bases between the two germline ends. From germline, CDR1 is SQVTM and CDR2 ANQGSEA. The CDR3 DNA reads as TGCAGCCCCGGGGGTGAGCAGTTCTTC. This gives the protein CSPGGEQFF.

There are many counts of this clonotype. The J gene is TRBJ1-1, the V gene TRBV13; 7 bases align to TRBD1. CDR1 and CDR2 (germline): PRHDT, FYEKMQ (reference sequence). Trimming removed 5 bases from V and 5 bases from J; junction bases left unmatched: 8. CDR3 length: 14 amino acids. The chain's CDR3 is CASSPGQKLTEAFF. CDR3 coding DNA: TGTGCCAGCAGCCCGGGACAGAAGCTGACTGAAGCTTTCTTT.

In its sample, this clonotype was seen a few times. The V call is TRBV12-3 or TRBV12-4, the J call TRBJ1-2, with D unresolved. The CDR3 contains 11 residues. Between the trimmed V and J ends, which lost 1 base and 8 bases, there was a span of 5 bases. CDR3 DNA: TGTGCCAGCAGTTTAGGGGAGGGCTACACCTTC. As protein: CASSLGEGYTF.

This clonotype was observed at least ten times. This sequence joins TRBV20-1 and TRBJ2-7; D not resolved. V was shortened by 8 bases and J by 0 bases, with 11 bases between the two germline ends. The length of the CDR3 is 12 residues. The V gene's germline CDR1 is DFQATT and CDR2 SNEGSKA (reference sequence). CDR3 in DNA: TGCAGTAGTAGGATGCTCTCCTACGAGCAGTACTTC. This gives the protein CSSRMLSYEQYF.

This clonotype has ten or more counts. This chain uses TRBV12-5 with TRBJ1-5; 8 nucleotides match TRBD1. CDR1 and CDR2 (germline): LGHNT, FRNRAP. The CDR3 totals 17 residues. J gave up 2 bases and V 7 bases, and 13 bases lay outside the gene matches. CDR3 coding DNA: TGTGCTAGTGCCAATACAGGGGGTCTAGAGGGCAATCAGCCCCAGCATTTT. It translates to CASANTGGLEGNQPQHF.

This clonotype was seen at least ten times. The chain links TRBV12-3 or TRBV12-4 to TRBJ2-5; D may be TRBD2 (5 bases). V lost 6 bases and J 2 bases, leaving 16 bases between the germline ends. The CDR3 length is 15 residues. CDR3 nucleotide sequence: TGTGCCAGCAGCTTCGGACTGACGCCTCAAGAGACCCAGTACTTC. It translates to CASSFGLTPQETQYF.

As regards this clonotype: This may be a read error: a much more frequent sequence differs by one nucleotide. This sequence joins TRBV6-1 and TRBJ2-7; TRBD1 or TRBD2 may be the D gene (5 bases each). This CDR3 spans 13 amino acids. The germline V gene encodes CDR1 MNHNS and CDR2 SASEGT. The CDR3, as DNA: TGTGCCACCTTAGGGCCAGGGACCTACGAGCGGTACTTC. Translating it yields CATLGPGTYERYF.

This clonotype was seen ten or more times. The chain is built from TRBV12-3 or TRBV12-4 and TRBJ1-5; no definite D call. Trimming removed 6 bases at V and 5 bases at J, with 17 bases between. This CDR3 has 15 amino acids. CDR3: CASSSSDVAYQPQHF. The CDR3 DNA reads TGTGCCAGCAGCTCTTCGGACGTCGCATATCAGCCCCAGCATTTT.